Shown below are 24 T cell receptor beta chains from a single sample sequenced in a study of somatic mutations in cytotoxic T cells in rheumatoid arthritis. The method was immunoSEQ multiplex PCR; TCRdb's version includes in-frame clones alone and lacks a portion of them. The table includes more than 9,000 clones, roughly 85% detected once. The material sequenced was CD8+ T cells sorted from blood. All receptors come from an adult with rheumatoid arthritis.

The rearrangement uses TRBV7-9 and TRBJ2-2; TRBD1 might be the D (6 bases). The CDR3 is 17 residues long. Germline V gene data show CDR1 as SEHNR and CDR2 as FQNEAQ (reference sequence). V was pared by 1 base and J by 0 bases, with 12 bases between. The CDR3 coding sequence is TGTGCCAGCAGCTTAGATCGGGACAAACCGAACACCGGGGAGCTGTTTTTT. Its translation: CASSLDRDKPNTGELFF. Full variable domain (outside the CDR3, taken from reference TRBV7-9 and TRBJ2-2): DTGVSQNPRHKITKRGQNVTFRCDPISEHNRLYWYRQTLGQGPEFLTYFQNEAQLEKSRLLSDRFSAERPKGSFSTLEIQRTEQGDSAMYLCASSLDRDKPNTGELFFGEGSRLTVL.

The rearrangement joins TRBV6-5 to TRBJ2-5; D not certain. The V gene lost 1 base and the J gene lost 3 bases, with 6 bases spanning the gap. The CDR3 length is 13 residues. Germline loops: CDR1 MNHEY, CDR2 SVGAGI. DNA of the CDR3: TGTGCCAGCAGTTACTTGGTGGAAGAGACCCAGTACTTC. Translating gives CASSYLVEETQYF.

The chain combines TRBV11-2 with TRBJ2-3, with D perhaps TRBD2 (5 bases). Germline loops: CDR1 SGHAT, CDR2 FQNNGV. This CDR3 is 15 amino acids long. V was clipped by 4 bases and J by 1 base, with 12 bases between them. For the CDR3, the DNA is TGTGCCAGCAGCTCGGACTGGAGCCGCACAGATACGCAGTATTTT. Amino acids: CASSSDWSRTDTQYF. Full variable domain (outside the CDR3, taken from reference TRBV11-2 and TRBJ2-3): EAGVAQSPRYKIIEKRQSVAFWCNPISGHATLYWYQQILGQGPKLLIQFQNNGVVDDSQLPKDRFSAERLKGVDSTLKIQPAKLEDSAVYLCASSSDWSRTDTQYFGPGTRLTVL.

The rearrangement links TRBV6-6 to TRBJ1-1; D is perhaps TRBD1 (5 bases). This CDR3 is 16 amino acids long. The germline V and J ends were trimmed by 0 bases and 3 bases, with 14 bases remaining between them. Per the germline V gene, CDR1 is MNHNY and CDR2 is SVGAGI (reference sequence). The CDR3 sequence is CASSYSIGRADTEAFF. CDR3 coding DNA: TGTGCCAGCAGTTACTCGATAGGCAGGGCGGACACTGAAGCTTTCTTT.

The genes are TRBV7-8 and TRBJ2-1; 8 nucleotides agree with TRBD1. The CDR3 totals 14 residues. Germline loops: CDR1 SGHVS, CDR2 FQNEAQ. The V and J ends lost 4 bases and 7 bases, in that order; junction bases with no gene match: 6. As DNA, the CDR3 is TGTGCCAGCAGCTGGGGGACAGGCGGGAATGAGCAGTTCTTC. Translation gives CASSWGTGGNEQFF.

This chain links TRBV28 with TRBJ1-3; TRBD1 might be the D (5 bases). CDR1 is MDHEN, CDR2 SYDVKM, per germline. Between the trimmed V and J ends, which lost 7 bases and 0 bases, there was a span of 19 bases. This CDR3 has 17 amino acids. In nucleotides, the CDR3 is TGTGCCAGCATTCTGGAGGCAGGGCAAGCCTCTGGAAACACCATATATTTT. Encoded protein: CASILEAGQASGNTIYF.

CDR3 loop: CASSLDDLTDTQYF. CDR3 coding DNA: TGCGCCAGCAGCTTGGATGATTTGACAGATACGCAGTATTTT. The gene calls are TRBV5-1 and TRBJ2-3; D is ambiguous. CDR1 and CDR2 from the germline V gene are SGHRS and YFSETQ. V was clipped by 0 bases and J by 3 bases, with 8 bases between them. The CDR3 spans 14 residues.

The chain is built from TRBV11-1 and TRBJ2-2, with D perhaps TRBD1 or TRBD2 (6 bases each). The germline V gene has CDR1 SGHAT and CDR2 FQDESV (reference sequence). V lost 3 bases to trimming and J lost 3 bases, with 17 bases between them. The CDR3 length is 17 residues. The CDR3 nucleotides are TGTGCCAGCAGCTTCCCCTCCGGGGGCGCGGACACCGGGGAGCTGTTTTTT. It specifies CASSFPSGGADTGELFF.

This rearrangement joins TRBV7-9 to TRBJ2-7; D unresolved. This CDR3 comprises 14 residues. Germline CDR1 reads SEHNR; CDR2 reads FQNEAQ (reference sequence). V dropped 1 base and J dropped 5 bases, with 12 bases sitting between them. The CDR3 here is CASSLGMGVHEQYF. DNA for the CDR3: TGTGCCAGCAGCTTAGGGATGGGTGTACACGAGCAGTACTTC.

The gene calls are TRBV27 and TRBJ2-5; either TRBD1 or TRBD2 may supply D (5 bases each). The CDR3 is made up of 14 amino acids. Germline CDR1 MNHEY, CDR2 SMNVEV (reference sequence). The V end was cut by 3 bases, the J end by 5 bases, with 13 bases between. This chain's CDR3 is CASSFARGLETQYF. In DNA form, the CDR3 reads TGTGCCAGCAGTTTTGCGAGGGGTTTGGAGACCCAGTACTTC.

The rearrangement uses TRBV18 and TRBJ2-5; D might be TRBD2 (5 bases). Germline CDR1 KGHSH, CDR2 LQKENI. With 0 bases removed from V and 5 bases from J, the gap between germline ends came to 10 bases. The CDR3 is made up of 14 amino acids. The CDR3 sequence is CASSPPALAETQYF. CDR3 bases: TGTGCCAGCTCACCACCGGCTTTAGCGGAGACCCAGTACTTC.

This chain uses TRBV7-9 with TRBJ2-3, with TRBD2 identical over 7 bases. The CDR3 has 14 amino acids. CDR1 and CDR2 (germline): SEHNR, FQNEAQ (reference sequence). The trim removed 7 bases at V and 0 bases at J, leaving 4 bases unmatched. The CDR3 coding sequence is TGTGCCAGCACTAGCGGTGCTAGCACAGATACGCAGTATTTT. Encoded protein: CASTSGASTDTQYF.

V and J are TRBV28 and TRBJ2-3; possible D gene TRBD2, 5 bases. Germline lookup yields CDR1 MDHEN and CDR2 SYDVKM. The CDR3 runs 15 residues. With 4 bases removed from V and 0 bases from J, the gap between germline ends came to 11 bases. The CDR3 loop is CASSSFSESTDTQYF. The CDR3 region has the DNA TGTGCCAGCAGTTCCTTTAGCGAGAGCACAGATACGCAGTATTTT.

The rearrangement joins TRBV7-9 to TRBJ2-1, with 10 positions matching TRBD1. The germline CDR1 and CDR2 sequences are SEHNR and FQNEAQ (reference sequence). The CDR3 is 14 residues long. V lost 9 bases, J lost 5 bases, and 7 bases stayed unmatched. The CDR3 DNA reads as TGTGCCAGTAGTCCGGGACAGGGGAACAATGAGCAGTTCTTC. Translation gives CASSPGQGNNEQFF.

The J gene is TRBJ1-5, the V gene TRBV6-5, with TRBD1 as a possible D gene (5 bases). Germline-derived CDR1 and CDR2 are MNHEY and SVGAGI. This CDR3 comprises 15 residues. V gave up 2 bases and J gave up 0 bases, with 8 bases separating them. CDR3 bases: TGTGCCAGCAGTTACGGGGGGGATAGCAATCAGCCCCAGCATTTT. It is translated as CASSYGGDSNQPQHF.

The V gene is TRBV9, the J gene TRBJ2-1; D may be TRBD2 (5 bases). The V gene lost 4 bases and the J gene lost 7 bases, with 15 bases spanning the gap. CDR1 is SGDLS and CDR2 is YYNGEE in the germline V gene. This CDR3 is 14 amino acids long. CDR3 sequence reads: CASSLGLLGNEQFF. The CDR3 nucleotides are TGTGCCAGCAGCCTTGGACTCCTAGGAAATGAGCAGTTCTTC.

V usage is TRBV5-1 and J usage is TRBJ2-1; 16 bases fit TRBD2. There are 17 residues in the CDR3. Germline V gene data show CDR1 as SGHRS and CDR2 as YFSETQ. J was trimmed by 8 bases and V by 1 base; bases with no gene match: 6. Here the CDR3 DNA reads TGCGCCAGCAGCTTGATGGGACTAGCGGGGGGGCAGGATGAGCAGTTCTTC. Translation: CASSLMGLAGGQDEQFF.

In this sample, this clone turned up a few times. The rearrangement uses TRBV25-1 and TRBJ1-6, with a weak D call TRBD1 (5 bases). Between the trimmed V and J ends, which lost 6 bases and 8 bases, there was a span of 17 bases. Germline loops: CDR1 MGHDK, CDR2 SYGVNS. CDR3 length: 15 amino acids. The CDR3 DNA sequence: TGTGCCAGCAGCTCCTCGTCAGGGTATGATTCACCCCTCCACTTT. It yields the protein CASSSSSGYDSPLHF.

The rearrangement links TRBV6-5 to TRBJ2-1; D might be TRBD1 (6 bases). CDR1 and CDR2 (germline): MNHEY, SVGAGI. V was trimmed by 0 bases and J by 9 bases, leaving 18 bases between them. The length of the CDR3 is 16 residues. In DNA, the CDR3 is TGTGCCAGCAGTTACTCGGGACACGCCTGGGTTTCTGAGCAGTTCTTC. This sequence encodes CASSYSGHAWVSEQFF.

This chain joins TRBV16 and TRBJ1-1, with a weak D call TRBD1 (5 bases). V lost 2 bases and J 7 bases, leaving 14 bases between the germline ends. This CDR3 comprises 14 residues. The germline CDR1 and CDR2 sequences are KGHSY and FQNENV. The CDR3 sequence is CASSQGHRPREAFF. The CDR3 DNA is TGTGCCAGCAGCCAAGGTCACAGGCCCCGTGAAGCTTTCTTT.

V usage is TRBV19 and J usage is TRBJ2-1; 11 bases are shared with TRBD2. CDR1 and CDR2 (germline): LNHDA, SQIVND (reference sequence). The CDR3 spans 18 residues. The trim removed 5 bases at V and 8 bases at J, leaving 17 bases unmatched. The CDR3 sequence: CASSLWGVAGGPGDEQFF. In nucleotides, the CDR3 is TGTGCCAGTAGTCTCTGGGGAGTAGCGGGAGGGCCGGGTGATGAGCAGTTCTTC.

The CDR3 loop is CASRSGTTEAFF. The CDR3, as DNA: TGTGCCAGCAGGTCCGGGACCACTGAAGCTTTCTTT. The chain has TRBV27 and TRBJ1-1; possibly TRBD1 for D (5 bases). The CDR3 length is 12 residues. The germline V gene has CDR1 MNHEY and CDR2 SMNVEV (reference sequence). V shed 6 bases and J shed 4 bases, with 9 bases lying between them.

This sequence joins TRBV19 and TRBJ2-2; D is unclear. The V and J ends lost 3 bases and 6 bases respectively, with 11 bases between them. The CDR3 covers 14 residues. CDR1 and CDR2 (germline): LNHDA, SQIVND (reference sequence). The CDR3 DNA reads TGTGCCAGTAGTATCTTCGGTGACGCCGGGGAGCTGTTTTTT. It encodes CASSIFGDAGELFF.

This clone was seen a single time. The chain employs TRBV27 and TRBJ2-7; 14 bases match TRBD2. Germline-derived CDR1 and CDR2 are MNHEY and SMNVEV (reference sequence). The CDR3 is 15 residues long. V dropped 4 bases and J dropped 4; count of bases not matched to a gene: 3. In nucleotides, the CDR3 is TGTGCCAGCAGTTGGGGGACTAGCGGGGGTTACGAGCAGTACTTC. Its protein product is CASSWGTSGGYEQYF.